The 12 T cell receptor beta chains in this list originate from one sample, sequenced in a study of Graves' ophthalmopathy and Graves' hyperthyroidism. RNA transcripts were the template, and TCR beta CDR3 regions were amplified from them. First-round RT-PCR used HTBI primers; second-round multiplex PCR followed. TCRdb redid the calling of the multiplex PCR reads with MiXCR, one entry per CDR3 protein. The sample shows 650,000 to 900,000 distinct CDR3 sequences, 40% of them seen only once. The sequenced sample was peripheral blood. All receptors derive from an adult man with Graves' ophthalmopathy.

The chain uses TRBV9 and TRBJ2-7; the match to TRBD2 covers 7 bases. The V gene end was trimmed by 4 bases and the J gene end by 6 bases; junction bases not matched to a gene: 19. CDR1 and CDR2 (germline): SGDLS, YYNGEE. The CDR3 runs 17 residues. CDR3 DNA sequence: TGTGCCAGCAGCCCCCAGCGGGGCGGCTCGACGGGTTTCGAGCAGTACTTC. As protein: CASSPQRGGSTGFEQYF.

The chain combines TRBV5-5 with TRBJ1-2, with D possibly matching TRBD1 (5 bases). Germline V gene data show CDR1 as SGHKS and CDR2 as YYEKEE (reference sequence). The CDR3 has 13 residues. V was shortened by 2 bases and J by 7 bases, with 12 bases between the two germline ends. The CDR3 spells CASSFGRAVGYTF. In DNA, the CDR3 is TGTGCCAGCAGCTTCGGCAGGGCGGTTGGCTACACCTTC.

This clonotype was detected a few times. The J gene is TRBJ2-7, the V gene TRBV7-9, with TRBD1 matching 7 bases. Unmatched junction bases numbered 13, after V lost 5 bases and J lost 3 bases. The CDR3 totals 16 residues. The germline V gene encodes CDR1 SEHNR and CDR2 FQNEAQ (reference sequence). The chain's CDR3 is CASSPDITTGSYEQYF. CDR3 sequence (DNA): TGTGCCAGCAGCCCAGATATTACGACAGGGAGCTACGAGCAGTACTTC.

The chain combines TRBV7-3 with TRBJ1-4; 9 bases line up with TRBD1. Germline V CDR1 and CDR2: SGHTA, FQGTGA. The CDR3 consists of 14 residues. J was trimmed by 6 bases and V by 8 bases; bases with no gene match: 7. CDR3 in amino acids: CASGYRGQDEKLFF. In nucleotides, the CDR3 is TGTGCCAGCGGTTACAGGGGGCAGGATGAAAAACTGTTTTTT.

Many counts were recorded for this clonotype. This chain links TRBV9 with TRBJ1-2; possible D gene TRBD1, 5 bases. This CDR3 has 13 residues. Trimming pared 0 bases from V and 8 bases from J, leaving 11 bases between. Germline loops: CDR1 SGDLS, CDR2 YYNGEE. In nucleotides, the CDR3 is TGTGCCAGCAGCGTAGAGGGGACGAGCGGCTACACCTTC. Encoded protein: CASSVEGTSGYTF.

Only a few counts were recorded for this clonotype. The V call is TRBV5-4, the J call TRBJ1-2; possible D gene TRBD1, 6 bases. V was pared by 2 bases and J by 1 base, with 9 bases between. Germline V gene data show CDR1 as SGHNT and CDR2 as YYREEE (reference sequence). This CDR3 is 14 amino acids long. CDR3 nucleotides: TGTGCCAGCAGCTTTGGGGGGCGTAACTATGGCTACACCTTC. Translation gives CASSFGGRNYGYTF.

V gene TRBV20-1 combines with J gene TRBJ1-1; tentatively, D is TRBD1 (6 bases). CDR3 length: 16 residues. With 2 bases removed from V and 10 bases from J, the gap between germline ends came to 26 bases. Germline-derived CDR1 and CDR2 are DFQATT and SNEGSKA (reference sequence). The CDR3 sequence is CSARLGKRGGQEGAFF. For the CDR3, the DNA is TGCAGTGCTAGATTGGGGAAAAGGGGGGGGCAAGAAGGAGCTTTCTTT.

This clonotype was recorded at least ten times. The J gene is TRBJ2-6, the V gene TRBV15; 8 nucleotides align to TRBD1. Per germline, CDR1 LNHNV and CDR2 YYDKDF (reference sequence). V lost 1 base, J lost 0 bases, and 5 bases stayed unmatched. The CDR3 contains 18 residues. The CDR3 bases are TGTGCCACCAGCAGAGGGGACAGGATGGGCTCTGGGGCCAACGTCCTGACTTTC. It codes for CATSRGDRMGSGANVLTF.

This clonotype came up a few times. The chain uses TRBV5-1 and TRBJ1-2, with D unclear. Germline CDR1 and CDR2: SGHRS and YFSETQ. CDR3 length: 15 residues. V was pared by 0 bases and J by 7 bases, with 16 bases between. This CDR3 reads CASSLGSQDASGYTF. The CDR3 region has the DNA TGCGCCAGCAGCTTGGGGTCCCAGGACGCCAGTGGCTACACCTTC.

The genes are TRBV2 and TRBJ2-6; 14 nucleotides agree with TRBD2. Per the germline V gene, CDR1 is SNHLY and CDR2 is FYNNEI. The CDR3 spans 17 residues. Losses at the gene ends were 6 bases for V and 2 bases for J; bases not matched to a gene: 3. CDR3 nucleotides: TGTGCCAGCAGCAGACTAGCGGGGGGGCCTGGGGCCAACGTCCTGACTTTC. Translated: CASSRLAGGPGANVLTF.

A note on this clonotype: Possible read error: a much larger clone is one base away. The chain recombines TRBV25-1 with TRBJ2-5, with unresolved D. The CDR3 is 11 amino acids. Germline values: CDR1 MGHDK, CDR2 SYGVNS. With 1 base removed from V and 6 bases from J, the gap between germline ends came to 3 bases. Here the CDR3 DNA reads TGTGCCAGCAGTGAATGGAAGACCCAGTACTTC. Translation gives CASSEWKTQYF.

The rearrangement uses TRBV6-1 and TRBJ1-1; TRBD1 might be the D (6 bases). CDR1 is MNHNS, CDR2 SASEGT, per germline. The CDR3 spans 14 residues. The ends were cut back, 6 bases at V and 4 bases at J, with 15 bases in the middle. The CDR3 spells CASSQGHGATEAFF. The CDR3 nucleotides read TGTGCCAGCAGCCAGGGACACGGGGCCACTGAAGCTTTCTTT.